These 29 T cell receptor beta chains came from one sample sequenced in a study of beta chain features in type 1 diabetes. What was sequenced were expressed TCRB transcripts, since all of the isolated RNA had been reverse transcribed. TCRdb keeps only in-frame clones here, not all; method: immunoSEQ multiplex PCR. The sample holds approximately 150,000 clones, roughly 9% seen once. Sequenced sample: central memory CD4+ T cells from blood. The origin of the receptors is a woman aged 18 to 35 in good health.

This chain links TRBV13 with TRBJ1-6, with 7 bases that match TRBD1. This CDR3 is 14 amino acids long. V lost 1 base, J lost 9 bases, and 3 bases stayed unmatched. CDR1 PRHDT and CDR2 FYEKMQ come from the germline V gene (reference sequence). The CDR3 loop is CASSLAGGGSPLHF. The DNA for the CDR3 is TGTGCCAGCAGCTTAGCAGGGGGTGGTTCACCCCTCCACTTT.

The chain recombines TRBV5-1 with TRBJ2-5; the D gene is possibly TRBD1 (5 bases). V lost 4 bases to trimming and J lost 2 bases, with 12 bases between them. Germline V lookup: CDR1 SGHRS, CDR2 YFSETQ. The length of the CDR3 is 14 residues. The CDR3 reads CASSPQVGQETQYF. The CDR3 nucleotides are TGCGCCAGCAGCCCACAGGTGGGACAAGAGACCCAGTACTTC.

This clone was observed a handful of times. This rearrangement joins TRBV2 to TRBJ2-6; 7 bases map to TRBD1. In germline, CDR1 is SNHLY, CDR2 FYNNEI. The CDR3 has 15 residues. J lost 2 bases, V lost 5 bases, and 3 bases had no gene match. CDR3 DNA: TGTGCCAGCAGTAAACAGGGGACTGGGGCCAACGTCCTGACTTTC. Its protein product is CASSKQGTGANVLTF.

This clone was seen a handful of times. The CDR3 sequence: CASSESRGLSYEQYF. CDR3 in DNA: TGTGCCAGCAGTGAATCGCGGGGGCTCTCCTACGAGCAGTACTTC. The chain carries TRBV25-1 and TRBJ2-7; TRBD2 is a possible D gene (7 bases). The CDR3 is made up of 15 amino acids. Germline loops: CDR1 MGHDK, CDR2 SYGVNS. With 1 base removed from V and 0 bases from J, the gap between germline ends came to 10 bases.

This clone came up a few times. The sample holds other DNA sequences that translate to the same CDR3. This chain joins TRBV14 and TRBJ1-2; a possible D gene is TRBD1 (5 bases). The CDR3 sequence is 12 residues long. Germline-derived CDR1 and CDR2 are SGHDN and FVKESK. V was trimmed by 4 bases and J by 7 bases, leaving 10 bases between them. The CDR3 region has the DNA TGTGCCAGCAGCCCGAGGGACTCTGGCTACACCTTC. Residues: CASSPRDSGYTF.

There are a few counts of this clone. The DNA for the CDR3 is TGTGCCAGCAGCCGAACGGGACAGGGGAATGAAAAACTGTTTTTT. Translating gives CASSRTGQGNEKLFF. The chain employs TRBV4-2 and TRBJ1-4, with 10 nucleotides matching TRBD1. From germline, CDR1 is LGHNA and CDR2 YNFKEQ. J was trimmed by 5 bases and V by 4 bases; bases with no gene match: 4. The CDR3 is 15 amino acids.

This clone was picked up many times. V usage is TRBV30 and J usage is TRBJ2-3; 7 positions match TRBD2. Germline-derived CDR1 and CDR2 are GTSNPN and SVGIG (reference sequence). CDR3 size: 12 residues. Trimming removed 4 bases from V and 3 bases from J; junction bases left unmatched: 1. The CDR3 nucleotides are TGTGCCTGGACGGGGGGAACAGATACGCAGTATTTT. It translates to CAWTGGTDTQYF.

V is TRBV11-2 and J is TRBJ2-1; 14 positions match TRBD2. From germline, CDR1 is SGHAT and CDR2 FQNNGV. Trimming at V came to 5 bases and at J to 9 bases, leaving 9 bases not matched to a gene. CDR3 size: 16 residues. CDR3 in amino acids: CASSRPGLAGVSEQFF. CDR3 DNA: TGTGCCAGCAGCCGCCCGGGACTAGCGGGGGTTAGTGAGCAGTTCTTC.

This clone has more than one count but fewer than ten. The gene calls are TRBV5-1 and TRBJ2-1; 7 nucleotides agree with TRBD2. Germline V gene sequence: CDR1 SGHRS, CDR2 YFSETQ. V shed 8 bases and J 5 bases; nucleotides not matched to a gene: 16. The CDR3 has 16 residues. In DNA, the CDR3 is TGCGCCAGTTCTCTAGCCACTAGCGCCGGCCACAATGAGCAGTTCTTC. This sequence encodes CASSLATSAGHNEQFF.

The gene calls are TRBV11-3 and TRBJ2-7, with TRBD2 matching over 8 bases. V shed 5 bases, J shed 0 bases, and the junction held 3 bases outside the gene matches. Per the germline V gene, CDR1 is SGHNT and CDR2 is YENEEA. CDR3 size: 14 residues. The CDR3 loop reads CASSPGTSSYEQYF. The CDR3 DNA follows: TGTGCCAGCAGCCCCGGGACTAGCTCCTACGAGCAGTACTTC.

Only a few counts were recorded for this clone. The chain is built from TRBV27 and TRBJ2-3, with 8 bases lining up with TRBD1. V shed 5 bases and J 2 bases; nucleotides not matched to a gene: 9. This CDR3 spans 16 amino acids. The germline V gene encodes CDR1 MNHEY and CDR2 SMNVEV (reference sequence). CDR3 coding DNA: TGTGCCAGCAGTCGTGGGACAGGCATAAACACAGATACGCAGTATTTT. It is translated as CASSRGTGINTDTQYF.

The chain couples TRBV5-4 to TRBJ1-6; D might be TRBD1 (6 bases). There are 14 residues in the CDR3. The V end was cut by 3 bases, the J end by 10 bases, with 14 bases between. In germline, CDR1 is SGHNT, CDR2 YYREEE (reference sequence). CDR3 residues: CASSSDRISSPLHF. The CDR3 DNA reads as TGTGCCAGCAGCTCCGACAGGATCTCCTCACCCCTCCACTTT.

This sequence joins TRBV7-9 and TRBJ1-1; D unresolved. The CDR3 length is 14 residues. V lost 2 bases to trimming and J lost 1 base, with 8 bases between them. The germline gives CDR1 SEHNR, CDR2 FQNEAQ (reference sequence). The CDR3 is CASSLYQANTEAFF. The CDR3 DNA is TGTGCCAGCAGCTTATACCAGGCGAACACTGAAGCTTTCTTT.

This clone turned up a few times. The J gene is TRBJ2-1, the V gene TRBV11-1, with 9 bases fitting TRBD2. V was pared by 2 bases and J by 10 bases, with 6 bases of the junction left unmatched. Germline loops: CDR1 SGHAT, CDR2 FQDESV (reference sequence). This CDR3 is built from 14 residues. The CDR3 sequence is CASSLKRGEDEQFF. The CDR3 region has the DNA TGTGCCAGCAGCTTAAAGCGGGGGGAAGACGAGCAGTTCTTC.

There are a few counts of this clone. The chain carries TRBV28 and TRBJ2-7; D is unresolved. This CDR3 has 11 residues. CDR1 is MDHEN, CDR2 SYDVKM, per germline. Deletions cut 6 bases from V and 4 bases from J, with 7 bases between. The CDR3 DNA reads TGTGCCAGCAGATCTACTTACGAGCAGTACTTC. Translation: CASRSTYEQYF.

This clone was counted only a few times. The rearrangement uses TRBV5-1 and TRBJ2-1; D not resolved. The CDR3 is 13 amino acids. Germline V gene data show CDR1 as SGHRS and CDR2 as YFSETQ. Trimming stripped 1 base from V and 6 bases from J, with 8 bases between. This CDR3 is CASSLPASNEQFF. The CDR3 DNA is TGCGCCAGCAGCTTGCCAGCGTCCAATGAGCAGTTCTTC.

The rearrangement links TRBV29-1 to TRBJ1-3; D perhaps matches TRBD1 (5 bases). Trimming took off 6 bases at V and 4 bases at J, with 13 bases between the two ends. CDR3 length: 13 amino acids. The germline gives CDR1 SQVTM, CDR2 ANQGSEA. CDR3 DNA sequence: TGCAGCGTAACGCAGGGATCCGGAAACACCATATATTTT. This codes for CSVTQGSGNTIYF.

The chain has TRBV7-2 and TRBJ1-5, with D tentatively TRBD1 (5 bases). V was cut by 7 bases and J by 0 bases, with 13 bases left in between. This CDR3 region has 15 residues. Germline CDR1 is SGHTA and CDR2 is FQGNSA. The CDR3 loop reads CASNDRLNSNQPQHF. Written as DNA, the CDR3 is TGTGCCAGCAACGACAGACTTAATAGCAATCAGCCCCAGCATTTT.

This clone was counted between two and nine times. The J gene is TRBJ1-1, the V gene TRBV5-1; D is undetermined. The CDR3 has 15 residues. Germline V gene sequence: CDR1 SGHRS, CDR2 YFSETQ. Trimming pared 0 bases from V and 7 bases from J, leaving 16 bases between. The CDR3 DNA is TGCGCCAGCAGCTTGGATGGAGGGAGGTACGATGAAGCTTTCTTT. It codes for CASSLDGGRYDEAFF. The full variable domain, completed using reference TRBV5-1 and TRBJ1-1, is KAGVTQTPRYLIKTRGQQVTLSCSPISGHRSVSWYQQTPGQGLQFLFEYFSETQRNKGNFPGRFSGRQFSNSRSEMNVSTLELGDSALYLCASSLDGGRYDEAFFGQGTRLTVV.

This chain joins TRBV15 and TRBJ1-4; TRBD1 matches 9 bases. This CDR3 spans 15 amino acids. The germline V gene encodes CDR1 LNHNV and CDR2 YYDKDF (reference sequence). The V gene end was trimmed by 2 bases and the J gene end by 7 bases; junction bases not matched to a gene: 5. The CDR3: CATSRSGTGSEKLFF. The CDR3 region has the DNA TGTGCCACCAGCAGATCCGGGACAGGGAGTGAAAAACTGTTTTTT. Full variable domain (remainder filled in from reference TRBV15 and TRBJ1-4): DAMVIQNPRYQVTQFGKPVTLSCSQTLNHNVMYWYQQKSSQAPKLLFHYYDKDFNNEADTPDNFQSRRPNTSFCFLDIRSPGLGDTAMYLCATSRSGTGSEKLFFGSGTQLSVL.

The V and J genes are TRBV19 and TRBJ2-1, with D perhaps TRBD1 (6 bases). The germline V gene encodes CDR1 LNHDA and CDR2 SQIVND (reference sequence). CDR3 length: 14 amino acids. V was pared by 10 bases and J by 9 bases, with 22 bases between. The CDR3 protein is CATVDRTTSSEQFF. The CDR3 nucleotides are TGTGCCACCGTGGACAGAACCACCTCGAGTGAGCAGTTCTTC.

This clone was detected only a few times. The CDR3 bases are TGCGCCAGCAGACACGGAATTTTAGCGGCAAGGAACACTGAAGCTTTCTTT. This translates into CASRHGILAARNTEAFF. The chain is built from TRBV4-1 and TRBJ1-1; unclear D gene. There are 17 residues in the CDR3. V dropped 6 bases and J dropped 1 base, with 21 bases sitting between them. Looked up from germline, CDR1 is MGHRA and CDR2 is YSYEKL.

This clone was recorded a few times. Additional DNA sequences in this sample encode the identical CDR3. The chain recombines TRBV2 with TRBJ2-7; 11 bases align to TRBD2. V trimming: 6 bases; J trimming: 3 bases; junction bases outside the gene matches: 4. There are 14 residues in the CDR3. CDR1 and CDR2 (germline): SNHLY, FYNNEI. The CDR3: CASSLTSGGYEQYF. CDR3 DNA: TGTGCCAGCAGCCTCACTAGCGGGGGCTACGAGCAGTACTTC.

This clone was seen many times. In DNA, the CDR3 is TGTGCCAGCAGCCGGACTAGCGGGGGCAATGAGCAGTTCTTC. This sequence encodes CASSRTSGGNEQFF. This chain connects TRBV7-2 to TRBJ2-1; 13 bases align to TRBD2. The CDR3 has 14 amino acids. V trimming: 5 bases; J trimming: 6 bases; junction bases outside the gene matches: 1. CDR1 is SGHTA and CDR2 is FQGNSA in the germline V gene.

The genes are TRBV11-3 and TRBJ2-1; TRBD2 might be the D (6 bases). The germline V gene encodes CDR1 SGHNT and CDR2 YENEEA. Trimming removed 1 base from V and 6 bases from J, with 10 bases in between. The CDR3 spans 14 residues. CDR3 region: CASSLGTTGNEQFF. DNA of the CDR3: TGTGCCAGCAGCTTAGGGACTACCGGCAATGAGCAGTTCTTC.

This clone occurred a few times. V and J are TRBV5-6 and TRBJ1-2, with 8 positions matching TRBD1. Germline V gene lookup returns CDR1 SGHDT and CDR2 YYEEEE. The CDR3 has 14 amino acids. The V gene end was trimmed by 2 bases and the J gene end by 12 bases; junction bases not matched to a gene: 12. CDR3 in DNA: TGTGCCAGCAGCTTTATCTCCACTGACAGGGGTGACACCTTC. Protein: CASSFISTDRGDTF.

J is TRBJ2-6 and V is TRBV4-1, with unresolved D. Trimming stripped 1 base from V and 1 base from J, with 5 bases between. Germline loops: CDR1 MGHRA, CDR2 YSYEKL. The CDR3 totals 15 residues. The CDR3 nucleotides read TGCGCCAGCAGCCAAGCACAGTCTGGGGCCAACGTCCTGACTTTC. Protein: CASSQAQSGANVLTF.

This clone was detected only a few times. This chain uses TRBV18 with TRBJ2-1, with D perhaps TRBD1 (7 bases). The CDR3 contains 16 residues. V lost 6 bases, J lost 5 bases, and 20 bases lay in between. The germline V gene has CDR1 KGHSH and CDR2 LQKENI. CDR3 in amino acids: CASSIIQGGLNNEQFF. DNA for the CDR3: TGTGCCAGCTCCATTATTCAGGGGGGCTTGAACAATGAGCAGTTCTTC.

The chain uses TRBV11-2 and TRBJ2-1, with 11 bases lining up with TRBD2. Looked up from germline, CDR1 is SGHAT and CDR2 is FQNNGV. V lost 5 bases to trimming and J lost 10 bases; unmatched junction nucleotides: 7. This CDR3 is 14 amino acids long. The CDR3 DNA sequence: TGTGCCAGCAGCCTGACTAGCGGGGAGAGGGAGCAGTTCTTC. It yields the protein CASSLTSGEREQFF.